This TCR beta chain was retrieved from a study of shared clonotypes between healthy human individuals. Here immunoSEQ multiplex PCR was the method, and the copy in TCRdb shows in-frame clones only, minus some. The repertoire consists of 450,000 to 650,000 clones, with just over 75% occurring once and the leading ten covering more than 10%. This clone was detected a few times. The same CDR3 can be traced to other DNA sequences in this sample. CDR1 is MNHEY and CDR2 is SVGAGI in the germline V gene. After removal of 6 bases from V and 1 base from J, the junction contained 2 bases not matched to a gene. The CDR3 runs 15 residues.

The receptor's source is a woman in her thirties or forties in good health. Some clones in this sample may be carry-over from other donors' samples. The V and J genes are TRBV6-5 and TRBJ2-7; 14 bases fit TRBD2. The sample was PBMCs. This CDR3 is CASSRLAGGSYEQYF. The DNA of the CDR3 is TGTGCCAGCAGCCGACTAGCGGGAGGGTCCTACGAGCAGTACTTC.